These T cell receptor beta chains were read from a single sample in a study of blood T cell repertoires in COVID-19. Measured with immunoSEQ multiplex PCR; TCRdb has only the in-frame clones, and not every one. Of approximately 250,000 clones in the sample, around 88% are singletons; the top ten hold more than 1%. The sample comprised PBMCs or T cells enriched from blood (not recorded which). The receptors shown here come from a woman aged 40 to 49 with acute COVID-19. The CDR3 runs from the conserved cysteine through the conserved F or W. A D gene is named only where the DNA matches it firmly. Size tells how often a clone was seen (once, few, many) or the class of an expanded clone, and some rows leave it out.

DNA: TGTGCCAGCAGCCTAGTGGAGGATACGCAGTATTTT; CDR3: CASSLVEDTQYF; D: -; J: TRBJ2-3; V: TRBV7-9; size: -; length: 12
DNA: TGTGCCAGCAGCGCCTCCCGAACACCAGGGAAACTGTTTTTT; CDR3: CASSASRTPGKLFF; D: -; J: TRBJ1-4; V: TRBV9; size: -; length: 14
DNA: TGTGCCAGCAGCCCTTCCGGACAGGGAACCAGTGGCTACACCTTC; CDR3: CASSPSGQGTSGYTF; D: TRBD1; J: TRBJ1-2; V: TRBV7-9; size: once; length: 15
DNA: TGTGCCAGCAGCCCAATAACAGGGTCCACCGGGGAGCTGTTTTTT; CDR3: CASSPITGSTGELFF; D: -; J: TRBJ2-2; V: TRBV7-9; size: -; length: 15
DNA: TGTGCCAGTAGTAACATAATGCGGAATAGCAATCAGCCCCAGCATTTT; CDR3: CASSNIMRNSNQPQHF; D: -; J: TRBJ1-5; V: TRBV19; size: -; length: 16
DNA: TGTGCCACTCAGGACAGGGACAATCAGCCCCAGCATTTT; CDR3: CATQDRDNQPQHF; D: TRBD1; J: TRBJ1-5; V: TRBV24-1; size: few; length: 13
DNA: TGCGCCAGCAGTGTAGTTTACACCGGGGAGCTGTTTTTT; CDR3: CASSVVYTGELFF; D: -; J: TRBJ2-2; V: TRBV10-1; size: -; length: 13
DNA: TGTGCCAGCATTTCCCCGACAGGGCAAGAGACCCAGTACTTC; CDR3: CASISPTGQETQYF; D: TRBD1; J: TRBJ2-5; V: TRBV7-9; size: -; length: 14
DNA: TGCGCCAGCAGCCAAGATTTAGTCAGGCGTCAGCCCCAGCATTTT; CDR3: CASSQDLVRRQPQHF; D: -; J: TRBJ1-5; V: TRBV4-1; size: -; length: 15
DNA: TGTGCCAGCAAATCGACTCGGCAGGGAGAGACCCAGTACTTC; CDR3: CASKSTRQGETQYF; D: -; J: TRBJ2-5; V: TRBV28; size: few; length: 14
DNA: TGTGCCAGCAGCTCCCGGGACATACCCAACTATGGCTACACCTTC; CDR3: CASSSRDIPNYGYTF; D: -; J: TRBJ1-2; V: TRBV5-4; size: once; length: 15